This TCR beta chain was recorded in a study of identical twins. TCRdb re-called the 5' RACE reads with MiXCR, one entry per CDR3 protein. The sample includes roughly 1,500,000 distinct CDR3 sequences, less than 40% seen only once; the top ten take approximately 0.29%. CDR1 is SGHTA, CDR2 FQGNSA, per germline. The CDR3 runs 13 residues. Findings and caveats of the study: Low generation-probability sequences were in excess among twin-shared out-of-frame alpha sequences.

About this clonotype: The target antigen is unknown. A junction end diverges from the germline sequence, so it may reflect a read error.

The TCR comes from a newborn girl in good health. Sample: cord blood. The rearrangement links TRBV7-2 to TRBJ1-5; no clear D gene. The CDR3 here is CASSWEVHQSQHF. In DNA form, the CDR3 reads TGTGCCAGCAGCTGGGAGGTTCATCAGTCCCAGCATTTT.